The 9 T cell receptor beta chains below were found in one sample sequenced in a study of somatic mutations in cytotoxic T cells in rheumatoid arthritis. Repertoires were generated with immunoSEQ multiplex PCR, while TCRdb's copy carries only in-frame clones and drops some. Of roughly 30,000 clones in the sample, 82% were seen once. The specimen sequenced was CD8+ T cells sorted from blood. The source of these receptors is an adult with rheumatoid arthritis.

The chain carries TRBV18 and TRBJ2-2; D perhaps matches TRBD1 (6 bases). Per germline, CDR1 KGHSH and CDR2 LQKENI. The CDR3 totals 16 residues. Trimming removed 2 bases from V and 6 bases from J, with 16 bases in between. CDR3 region: CASSPIGGYFAGELFF. The CDR3 DNA sequence: TGTGCCAGCTCACCAATAGGGGGTTACTTCGCCGGGGAGCTGTTTTTT.

The chain links TRBV29-1 to TRBJ2-7, with TRBD1 as a possible D gene (6 bases). This CDR3 contains 11 residues. In germline, CDR1 is SQVTM, CDR2 ANQGSEA. The V end was cut by 7 bases, the J end by 7 bases, with 14 bases between. The chain's CDR3 is CSAVQGREQYF. Written as DNA, the CDR3 is TGCAGCGCCGTACAGGGTCGGGAGCAGTACTTC.

This clone has just one count. The chain has TRBV5-1 and TRBJ1-3, with 11 bases aligning to TRBD1. Germline lookup yields CDR1 SGHRS and CDR2 YFSETQ. The V gene end was trimmed by 5 bases and the J gene end by 2 bases; junction bases not matched to a gene: 0. This CDR3 contains 14 residues. The CDR3 is CASRGQGAGNTIYF. As DNA, the CDR3 is TGCGCCAGCAGGGGACAGGGGGCTGGAAACACCATATATTTT.

The chain joins TRBV4-1 to TRBJ1-4; maybe TRBD1 (6 bases). V was clipped by 2 bases and J by 8 bases, with 12 bases between them. The CDR3 sequence is 14 residues long. CDR1 is MGHRA, CDR2 YSYEKL, per germline. Written as DNA, the CDR3 is TGCGCCAGCAGCCAACAGGGGTTGGGGGAAAAACTGTTTTTT. This gives the protein CASSQQGLGEKLFF.

The gene calls are TRBV6-6 and TRBJ2-3; D remains ambiguous. This CDR3 is 14 amino acids long. Germline V gives CDR1 MNHNY, CDR2 SVGAGI (reference sequence). Between the trimmed V and J ends, which lost 4 bases and 1 base, there was a span of 9 bases. The CDR3 here is CASSFTGRTDTQYF. CDR3 DNA: TGTGCCAGCAGTTTTACGGGTCGCACAGATACGCAGTATTTT.

The chain employs TRBV4-1 and TRBJ1-1; D is uncertain. In germline, CDR1 is MGHRA, CDR2 YSYEKL. This CDR3 has 15 amino acids. The V gene lost 1 base and the J gene lost 1 base, with 10 bases spanning the gap. The CDR3 DNA reads TGCGCCAGCAGCCAAGTAAAACAAAAGAACACTGAAGCTTTCTTT. This sequence encodes CASSQVKQKNTEAFF.

The J gene is TRBJ1-1, the V gene TRBV7-9; 9 positions match TRBD1. V trimming: 1 base; J trimming: 2 bases; junction bases outside the gene matches: 5. From germline, CDR1 is SEHNR and CDR2 FQNEAQ (reference sequence). This CDR3 has 16 amino acids. The CDR3 protein is CASSLVPGQGNTEAFF. The CDR3 DNA reads TGTGCCAGCAGCTTAGTTCCGGGACAGGGTAACACTGAAGCTTTCTTT.

CDR3 in amino acids: CASSSTRRPTDTQYF. The CDR3 DNA reads as TGTGCCAGCAGTTCCACACGAAGACCCACAGATACGCAGTATTTT. The rearrangement joins TRBV6-5 to TRBJ2-3; D unclear. Germline CDR1 reads MNHEY; CDR2 reads SVGAGI. There are 15 residues in the CDR3. V lost 4 bases and J lost 2, with 13 bases in between.

The chain links TRBV27 to TRBJ2-3, with 8 bases lining up with TRBD1. After removal of 3 bases from V and 3 bases from J, the junction contained 14 bases not matched to a gene. CDR1 is MNHEY, CDR2 SMNVEV, per germline (reference sequence). This CDR3 has 18 residues. The CDR3 sequence: CASSFTPPGTGVTDTQYF. As DNA, the CDR3 is TGTGCCAGCAGTTTCACCCCCCCCGGGACAGGAGTAACAGATACGCAGTATTTT.